The 32 T cell receptor beta chains reported below all come from one sample, sequenced in a study of radiation and T cells in renal cell carcinoma. Some clones are missing from TCRdb's copy, which holds only in-frame ones; the method was immunoSEQ multiplex PCR. The sample holds around 140,000 clones; approximately 86% are singletons and the top ten take around a sixth. Sample time point: blood 4 weeks post-SBRT, at nephrectomy. Stated treatment: 15 Gy SBRT to primary tumor, nephrectomy 4 weeks later. Material: blood, obtained from a patient whose treatment included radiotherapy and nephrectomy. The receptor source for this set is a woman between 45 and 60 years old with renal cell carcinoma.

The rearrangement joins TRBV18 to TRBJ2-3; D is perhaps TRBD1 (6 bases). The length of the CDR3 is 15 residues. Germline CDR1 is KGHSH and CDR2 is LQKENI. V was cut by 0 bases and J by 0 bases, with 7 bases left in between. CDR3 in amino acids: CASSPPTGSTDTQYF. DNA of the CDR3: TGTGCCAGCTCACCACCGACAGGTAGCACAGATACGCAGTATTTT.

The V and J genes are TRBV5-1 and TRBJ1-1, with D uncertain. Germline-derived CDR1 and CDR2 are SGHRS and YFSETQ. Trimming cost V 0 bases and J 2 bases, with 8 bases left between them. The CDR3 has 14 residues. The CDR3 DNA reads TGCGCCAGCAGCTTGGATGACATAAACACTGAAGCTTTCTTT. This sequence encodes CASSLDDINTEAFF. The full variable domain, in which reference TRBV5-1 and TRBJ1-1 provide the parts outside the CDR3, is KAGVTQTPRYLIKTRGQQVTLSCSPISGHRSVSWYQQTPGQGLQFLFEYFSETQRNKGNFPGRFSGRQFSNSRSEMNVSTLELGDSALYLCASSLDDINTEAFFGQGTRLTVV.

The chain is built from TRBV7-9 and TRBJ1-2, with D perhaps TRBD1 (6 bases). Germline CDR1 and CDR2: SEHNR and FQNEAQ (reference sequence). This CDR3 is built from 13 residues. V lost 0 bases and J 6 bases, leaving 8 bases between the germline ends. The CDR3 DNA reads TGTGCCAGCAGCTTAGCTCGACAGGATGGCTACACCTTC. Protein: CASSLARQDGYTF.

This clone was detected once. This specimen includes other DNA sequences encoding the same CDR3. The chain employs TRBV5-4 and TRBJ2-7; D might be TRBD2 (5 bases). The CDR3 is 17 amino acids. Germline-derived CDR1 and CDR2 are SGHNT and YYREEE (reference sequence). Deletions cut 4 bases from V and 6 bases from J, with 26 bases between. Here the CDR3 reads CASSPSGGILALGEQYF. CDR3 DNA sequence: TGTGCCAGCAGCCCCTCTGGAGGAATCCTAGCACTTGGCGAGCAGTACTTC.

The J gene is TRBJ1-1, the V gene TRBV30, with D perhaps TRBD1 (5 bases). The V gene lost 7 bases and the J gene lost 7 bases, with 10 bases spanning the gap. There are 10 residues in the CDR3. CDR1 and CDR2 (germline): GTSNPN, SVGIG (reference sequence). The CDR3 DNA follows: TGTGCCTTCCGCGGGGGTGAAGCTTTCTTT. Its protein is CAFRGGEAFF.

The chain recombines TRBV11-2 with TRBJ2-7, with 8 bases identical to TRBD2. The J segment lost 4 bases and the V segment lost 1 base, leaving 6 bases of the junction unmatched. There are 15 residues in the CDR3. CDR1 and CDR2 from the germline V gene are SGHAT and FQNNGV. The CDR3 DNA sequence: TGTGCCAGCAGCTTAGTGGCGGGAGGAGGGTACGAGCAGTACTTC. This sequence encodes CASSLVAGGGYEQYF.

The chain joins TRBV5-1 to TRBJ2-2; D gene uncertain. Between the trimmed V and J ends, which lost 0 bases and 0 bases, there was a span of 9 bases. CDR1 is SGHRS, CDR2 YFSETQ, per germline. The length of the CDR3 is 16 residues. Here the CDR3 DNA reads TGCGCCAGCAGCTTGGAAGGTCCCGCGAACACCGGGGAGCTGTTTTTT. Translated: CASSLEGPANTGELFF.

This chain uses TRBV9 with TRBJ1-5, with D possibly being TRBD1 (5 bases). The CDR3 length is 16 residues. The germline V gene encodes CDR1 SGDLS and CDR2 YYNGEE. The V end lost 0 bases, the J end lost 0 bases, and 10 bases lay between the germline ends. Here the CDR3 DNA reads TGTGCCAGCAGCGTAGAGGCAGGGAATAGCAATCAGCCCCAGCATTTT. Translation gives CASSVEAGNSNQPQHF.

This clone came up once. CDR3 loop: CASSRGGVTQEQYF. The CDR3 DNA follows: TGCGCCAGCAGCCGCGGCGGGGTAACTCAAGAGCAGTACTTC. The rearrangement uses TRBV4-3 and TRBJ2-7; a possible D gene is TRBD2 (6 bases). V was trimmed by 4 bases and J by 7 bases, leaving 17 bases between them. Germline-derived CDR1 and CDR2 are LGHNA and YSLEER. The CDR3 consists of 14 residues.

Here the CDR3 reads CASSLGPARQFF. DNA for the CDR3: TGTGCCAGCAGCTTAGGGCCTGCGAGGCAGTTCTTC. The rearrangement links TRBV5-6 to TRBJ2-1; D unresolved. The CDR3 contains 12 residues. Per germline, CDR1 SGHDT and CDR2 YYEEEE. V lost 2 bases and J 12 bases, leaving 12 bases between the germline ends.

As concerns this clone: A junction boundary mismatches the germline segment, possibly from a read error. This rearrangement joins TRBV7-2 to TRBJ2-1, with TRBD2 identical over 7 bases. CDR1 is SGHTA, CDR2 FQGNSA, per germline. There are 17 residues in the CDR3. This CDR3 is CASSLAELSGAYNEQFF. The DNA of the CDR3 is TGTGCCAGCAGCCTAGCGGAACTAAGCGGGGCCTACAATGAGCAGTTCTTC. The whole variable domain, filled in from reference TRBV7-2 and TRBJ2-1, reads GAGVSQSPSNKVTEKGKDVELRCDPISGHTALYWYRQSLGQGLEFLIYFQGNSAPDKSGLPSDRFSAERTGGSVSTLTIQRTQQEDSAVYLCASSLAELSGAYNEQFFGPGTRLTVL.

The gene calls are TRBV4-3 and TRBJ1-5; D is uncertain. Germline V gene data show CDR1 as LGHNA and CDR2 as YSLEER. This CDR3 is 15 amino acids long. Trimming removed 0 bases from V and 5 bases from J, with 11 bases in between. In DNA, the CDR3 is TGCGCCAGCAGCCAAGATCTGGCAGGCTATCAGCCCCAGCATTTT. Amino acids: CASSQDLAGYQPQHF.

The chain is built from TRBV10-3 and TRBJ1-2, with 7 bases that match TRBD1. Germline lookup yields CDR1 ENHRY and CDR2 SYGVKD. The J segment lost 1 base and the V segment lost 9 bases, leaving 8 bases of the junction unmatched. The CDR3 length is 14 residues. Here the CDR3 DNA reads TGTGCCATTGACAGGGACAACTATAACTATGGCTACACCTTC. This encodes CAIDRDNYNYGYTF.

The count of this clone is one. The chain joins TRBV6-1 to TRBJ1-2; D gene unclear. The V end lost 11 bases, the J end lost 4 bases, and 17 bases lay between the germline ends. The germline CDR1 and CDR2 sequences are MNHNS and SASEGT. The CDR3 runs to 13 residues. CDR3 nucleotide sequence: TGTGCCTCCAGGTCGCGGAGGCTCTATGGCTACACCTTC. This translates into CASRSRRLYGYTF.

The CDR3 sequence: CASSVALENYGYTF. CDR3 DNA sequence: TGTGCCAGCAGCGTAGCTCTGGAGAACTATGGCTACACCTTC. The rearrangement joins TRBV9 to TRBJ1-2, with no clear D. V dropped 0 bases and J dropped 2 bases, with 8 bases sitting between them. Germline CDR1 and CDR2: SGDLS and YYNGEE. This CDR3 spans 14 amino acids.

The V call is TRBV6-5, the J call TRBJ1-1; possibly TRBD1 for D (6 bases). The CDR3 is 14 residues long. Germline lookup yields CDR1 MNHEY and CDR2 SVGAGI. V shed 8 bases and J shed 6 bases, with 19 bases lying between them. In DNA form, the CDR3 reads TGTGCCAGCGGGGAAACAGGGTTTAAGTCTGAAGCTTTCTTT. As protein: CASGETGFKSEAFF.

V and J are TRBV10-2 and TRBJ2-7; D is unclear. CDR1 and CDR2 (germline): WSHSY, SAAADI. The CDR3 contains 14 residues. V was pared by 0 bases and J by 3 bases, with 9 bases between. CDR3 protein: CASSESSQSYEQYF. In DNA, the CDR3 is TGCGCCAGCAGTGAGTCATCGCAAAGCTACGAGCAGTACTTC.

The chain carries TRBV7-2 and TRBJ2-3; 7 positions match TRBD2. The CDR3 totals 17 residues. Germline CDR1 reads SGHTA; CDR2 reads FQGNSA. Trimming removed 1 base from V and 2 bases from J; junction bases left unmatched: 9. The CDR3 coding sequence is TGTGCCAGCAGCTTAGGCCGGTCTACTAGCGCCACAGATACGCAGTATTTT. Its protein product is CASSLGRSTSATDTQYF. The complete variable domain, with remaining parts taken from reference TRBV7-2 and TRBJ2-3, reads GAGVSQSPSNKVTEKGKDVELRCDPISGHTALYWYRQSLGQGLEFLIYFQGNSAPDKSGLPSDRFSAERTGGSVSTLTIQRTQQEDSAVYLCASSLGRSTSATDTQYFGPGTRLTVL.

This clone was seen a handful of times. This sequence joins TRBV30 and TRBJ1-1; D is uncertain. From germline, CDR1 is GTSNPN and CDR2 SVGIG (reference sequence). The V end lost 5 bases, the J end lost 4 bases, and 11 bases lay between the germline ends. This CDR3 comprises 12 residues. The CDR3 sequence is CAWVGAFTEAFF. In DNA form, the CDR3 reads TGTGCCTGGGTGGGCGCGTTCACTGAAGCTTTCTTT.

The rearrangement joins TRBV4-3 to TRBJ1-4; D might be TRBD1 (5 bases). Trimming shortened V by 0 bases and J by 7 bases, and 12 bases separated the two germline ends. Germline V lookup: CDR1 LGHNA, CDR2 YSLEER. CDR3 length: 15 amino acids. CDR3 amino acids: CASSQDWQGGEKLFF. The DNA for the CDR3 is TGCGCCAGCAGCCAAGATTGGCAGGGAGGTGAAAAACTGTTTTTT.

This clone was detected once. V gene TRBV14 combines with J gene TRBJ2-3, with D unclear. The germline V gene encodes CDR1 SGHDN and CDR2 FVKESK. With 2 bases removed from V and 2 bases from J, the gap between germline ends came to 8 bases. This CDR3 has 14 residues. DNA for the CDR3: TGTGCCAGCAGCCAACCGAGACACACAGATACGCAGTATTTT. Residues: CASSQPRHTDTQYF. The whole variable domain, remainder taken from reference TRBV14 and TRBJ2-3, is EAGVTQFPSHSVIEKGQTVTLRCDPISGHDNLYWYRRVMGKEIKFLLHFVKESKQDESGMPNNRFLAERTGGTYSTLKVQPAELEDSGVYFCASSQPRHTDTQYFGPGTRLTVL.

The rearrangement joins TRBV4-3 to TRBJ2-7; D gene unclear. The CDR3 is 14 residues long. Trimming took 3 bases from V and 1 from J, leaving 10 bases between them. From germline, CDR1 is LGHNA and CDR2 YSLEER. CDR3 sequence (DNA): TGCGCCAGCAGCCAGCGGAAGGATTCCTACGAGCAGTACTTC. Protein product: CASSQRKDSYEQYF.

The genes are TRBV11-3 and TRBJ2-7; TRBD1 agrees at 7 bases. The CDR3 totals 14 residues. Germline CDR1 SGHNT, CDR2 YENEEA. The ends lost 5 bases at V and 7 bases at J; junction bases unmatched: 11. CDR3 nucleotide sequence: TGTGCCAGCAGCCCAGACAGGGCAAGCAGGGAGCAGTACTTC. This translates into CASSPDRASREQYF.

CDR3 residues: CASSLEGEPDEQFF. The CDR3 bases are TGTGCCAGCAGCTTAGAGGGGGAGCCCGATGAGCAGTTCTTC. The V gene is TRBV13, the J gene TRBJ2-1; D possibly corresponds to TRBD1 (6 bases). Trimming pared 1 base from V and 8 bases from J, leaving 12 bases between. This CDR3 is built from 14 residues. CDR1 PRHDT and CDR2 FYEKMQ come from the germline V gene (reference sequence).

This clone was counted a single time. The CDR3 protein is CASSLLSGAGNTIYF. Written as DNA, the CDR3 is TGTGCCAGCAGCTTGCTATCGGGGGCTGGAAACACCATATATTTT. The J gene is TRBJ1-3, the V gene TRBV5-6, with D tentatively TRBD1 (5 bases). Germline lookup yields CDR1 SGHDT and CDR2 YYEEEE. The CDR3 sequence is 15 residues long. The V gene lost 1 base and the J gene lost 2 bases, with 10 bases spanning the gap. The variable domain in full, completed from reference TRBV5-6 and TRBJ1-3, reads DAGVTQSPTHLIKTRGQQVTLRCSPKSGHDTVSWYQQALGQGPQFIFQYYEEEERQRGNFPDRFSGHQFPNYSSELNVNALLLGDSALYLCASSLLSGAGNTIYFGEGSWLTVV.

CDR3 DNA sequence: TGTGCCAGCAGCGGCCGGACTAGCGGGGGGCTTAGCACAGATACGCAGTATTTT. Translated: CASSGRTSGGLSTDTQYF. V and J are TRBV9 and TRBJ2-3; 14 nucleotides line up with TRBD2. From germline, CDR1 is SGDLS and CDR2 YYNGEE. The V and J ends lost 3 bases and 0 bases, in that order; junction bases with no gene match: 6. This CDR3 has 18 amino acids.

This chain connects TRBV21-1 to TRBJ1-6. TRBV21-1 represents a pseudogene. The CDR3 runs 16 residues. CDR3 in DNA: TGTGCCAGCAGCAAATTCTACCGGCCCTATAATTCACCCCTCCACTTT. Translated, it gives CASSKFYRPYNSPLHF.

The chain joins TRBV4-3 to TRBJ2-7; D gene uncertain. This CDR3 has 16 residues. CDR1 LGHNA and CDR2 YSLEER come from the germline V gene. V was pared by 4 bases and J by 0 bases, with 16 bases between. CDR3 loop: CASSRAWRLDSYEQYF. Written as DNA, the CDR3 is TGCGCCAGCAGCCGCGCCTGGCGTCTCGACTCCTACGAGCAGTACTTC.

The CDR3 is CASSKTDYTGELFF. Written as DNA, the CDR3 is TGTGCCAGCAGTAAGACGGATTACACCGGGGAGCTGTTTTTT. J is TRBJ2-2 and V is TRBV6-6; D gene uncertain. V was trimmed by 5 bases and J by 3 bases, leaving 10 bases between them. CDR1 and CDR2 (germline): MNHNY, SVGAGI (reference sequence). The CDR3 is made up of 14 amino acids.

The chain couples TRBV5-4 to TRBJ2-5; D might be TRBD1 (5 bases). V was pared by 4 bases and J by 5 bases, with 15 bases between. The CDR3 is 14 residues long. Germline assignment: CDR1 SGHNT and CDR2 YYREEE (reference sequence). CDR3 region: CASSIGHTPETQYF. CDR3 DNA sequence: TGTGCCAGCAGCATTGGACACACACCGGAGACCCAGTACTTC.

The rearrangement uses TRBV11-1 and TRBJ2-1, with 7 bases lining up with TRBD2. The CDR3 has 12 amino acids. The V and J ends lost 1 base and 14 bases, in that order; junction bases with no gene match: 5. Per germline, CDR1 SGHAT and CDR2 FQDESV (reference sequence). The CDR3 sequence: CASSLVGGRKFF. The CDR3 nucleotides are TGTGCCAGCAGCTTAGTGGGCGGGAGAAAGTTCTTC. Together with reference TRBV11-1 and TRBJ2-1, the CDR3 gives the full variable domain: EAEVAQSPRYKITEKSQAVAFWCDPISGHATLYWYRQILGQGPELLVQFQDESVVDDSQLPKDRFSAERLKGVDSTLKIQPAELGDSAMYLCASSLVGGRKFFGPGTRLTVL.

This chain joins TRBV5-4 and TRBJ2-2, with 7 positions matching TRBD2. Per the germline V gene, CDR1 is SGHNT and CDR2 is YYREEE (reference sequence). The CDR3 length is 15 residues. V lost 7 bases and J lost 4; bases outside the gene matches: 10. CDR3 nucleotides: TGTGCCAGCGGGGGAGGGACCTATAGCACCGGGGAGCTGTTTTTT. Its translation: CASGGGTYSTGELFF.